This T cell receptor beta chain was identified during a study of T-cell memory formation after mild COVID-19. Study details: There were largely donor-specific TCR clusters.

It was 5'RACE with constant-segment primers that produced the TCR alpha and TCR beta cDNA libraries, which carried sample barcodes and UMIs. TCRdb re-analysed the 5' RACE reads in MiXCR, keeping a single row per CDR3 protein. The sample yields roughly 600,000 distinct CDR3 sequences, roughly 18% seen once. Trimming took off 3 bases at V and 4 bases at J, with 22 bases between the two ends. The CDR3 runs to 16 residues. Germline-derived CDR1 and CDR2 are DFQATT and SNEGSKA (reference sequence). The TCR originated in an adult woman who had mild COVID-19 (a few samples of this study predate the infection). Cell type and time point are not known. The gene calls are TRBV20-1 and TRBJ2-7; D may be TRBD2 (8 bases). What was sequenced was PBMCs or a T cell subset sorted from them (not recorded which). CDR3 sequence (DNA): TGCAGTGCTAGCTTCGGGAGGGGGCTCGGAAAGTACGAGCAGTACTTC. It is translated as CSASFGRGLGKYEQYF.